A single sample is the source of the 19 T cell receptor beta chains below, sequenced in a study of T-cell reconstitution after alpha-beta-depleted transplantation in children. Unique molecular identifiers were used to barcode this TCRbeta library. TCRdb independently ran MiXCR on the PCR reads; one entry per CDR3 protein. This table holds approximately 1,000,000 distinct CDR3 sequences, under 30% found once. The material sequenced was PBMCs, mostly from graft donor cells, taken 360 days after TCRalphabeta/CD19-depleted stem cell transplant. The receptors originated from a boy younger than two who had a stem cell transplant for SCID, so the T cells may come from the graft donor.

This clonotype has just a few counts. The chain has TRBV24-1 and TRBJ2-7; D is perhaps TRBD1 (5 bases). The CDR3 is made up of 15 amino acids. The V end lost 3 bases, the J end lost 1 base, and 12 bases lay between the germline ends. The germline gives CDR1 KGHDR, CDR2 SFDVKD. CDR3 region: CATSDMDMPSYEQYF. DNA for the CDR3: TGTGCCACCAGTGATATGGACATGCCGTCCTACGAGCAGTACTTC.

This clonotype was seen more than once but under ten times. The rearrangement uses TRBV7-3 and TRBJ2-1, with 7 positions matching TRBD1. Germline loops: CDR1 SGHTA, CDR2 FQGTGA. The CDR3 contains 15 residues. V dropped 3 bases and J dropped 3; count of bases not matched to a gene: 5. The CDR3 bases are TGTGCCAGCAGCTTCGACAGGGAATACTACAATGAGCAGTTCTTC. Its translation: CASSFDREYYNEQFF.

V and J are TRBV28 and TRBJ2-7, with TRBD2 identical over 8 bases. The J segment lost 3 bases and the V segment lost 5 bases, leaving 6 bases of the junction unmatched. This CDR3 region has 14 residues. Per germline, CDR1 MDHEN and CDR2 SYDVKM. The CDR3 region has the DNA TGTGCCAGCAGTCCAGGACTAGCATACTACGAGCAGTACTTC. Translating gives CASSPGLAYYEQYF.

This clonotype appeared many times. The V call is TRBV9, the J call TRBJ2-1, with TRBD2 matching 13 bases. Unmatched junction bases numbered 1, after V lost 2 bases and J lost 5 bases. CDR3 length: 15 residues. Per germline, CDR1 SGDLS and CDR2 YYNGEE. The CDR3 DNA follows: TGTGCCAGCAGCGTGACTAGCGGGGGGCACAATGAGCAGTTCTTC. It codes for CASSVTSGGHNEQFF. Full variable domain (missing parts from reference TRBV9 and TRBJ2-1): DSGVTQTPKHLITATGQRVTLRCSPRSGDLSVYWYQQSLDQGLQFLIQYYNGEERAKGNILERFSAQQFPDLHSELNLSSLELGDSALYFCASSVTSGGHNEQFFGPGTRLTVL.

The V gene is TRBV20-1, the J gene TRBJ1-1; D is unclear. The germline V gene encodes CDR1 DFQATT and CDR2 SNEGSKA (reference sequence). This CDR3 is built from 13 residues. The V gene lost 2 bases and the J gene lost 4 bases, with 11 bases spanning the gap. CDR3 sequence (DNA): TGCAGTGCTAGACCCCGTATGGGCACTGAAGCTTTCTTT. Translation: CSARPRMGTEAFF.

The chain couples TRBV12-3 or TRBV12-4 to TRBJ2-7, with no clear D. The CDR3 covers 12 residues. The V and J ends lost 5 bases and 7 bases respectively, with 12 bases between them. CDR3 sequence (DNA): TGTGCCAGCAGTCTTAGGGAATGGGAGCAGTACTTC. As protein: CASSLREWEQYF.

This sequence joins TRBV21-1 and TRBJ2-1; the table gives TRBD1 as D, unverified against the DNA. TRBV21-1 is given as a pseudogene. The CDR3 runs to 15 residues. The CDR3 region has the DNA TGTGCCAGCAGCAAAGAAGGACAGGGGGACGATGAGCAGTTCTTC. This codes for CASSKEGQGDDEQFF.

This clonotype was picked up a small number of times. This chain joins TRBV10-3 and TRBJ2-1; possible D gene TRBD2, 6 bases. The CDR3 runs to 14 residues. V shed 7 bases and J shed 6 bases, with 16 bases lying between them. Germline V gives CDR1 ENHRY, CDR2 SYGVKD. The CDR3, as DNA: TGTGCCATCATGGGGCGGGATGCGTCCAATGAGCAGTTCTTC. Translating it yields CAIMGRDASNEQFF.

The V gene is TRBV9, the J gene TRBJ1-6; 7 bases match TRBD1. Losses at the gene ends were 3 bases for V and 3 bases for J; bases not matched to a gene: 6. The CDR3 loop spans 16 amino acids. Germline CDR1 is SGDLS and CDR2 is YYNGEE. The CDR3 DNA reads TGTGCCAGCAGCGCCACAGGGGATCTCTATAATTCACCCCTCCACTTT. It yields the protein CASSATGDLYNSPLHF. Variable domain in full (rest from reference TRBV9 and TRBJ1-6): DSGVTQTPKHLITATGQRVTLRCSPRSGDLSVYWYQQSLDQGLQFLIQYYNGEERAKGNILERFSAQQFPDLHSELNLSSLELGDSALYFCASSATGDLYNSPLHFGNGTRLTVT.

The CDR3 here is CASSSGDRERQYF. The CDR3 nucleotides read TGTGCCAGCAGCTCCGGGGACAGAGAAAGACAGTATTTT. V is TRBV7-2 and J is TRBJ2-3; TRBD1 matches 7 bases. The CDR3 has 13 amino acids. Germline values: CDR1 SGHTA, CDR2 FQGNSA. Trimming removed 4 bases from V and 12 bases from J; junction bases left unmatched: 10.

This chain links TRBV29-1 with TRBJ1-2, with D unclear. Per germline, CDR1 SQVTM and CDR2 ANQGSEA. The V gene lost 6 bases and the J gene lost 2 bases, with 13 bases spanning the gap. The CDR3 spans 13 residues. CDR3 nucleotide sequence: TGCAGCGTCAGAGGGATCCTAAACTATGGCTACACCTTC. Translation: CSVRGILNYGYTF. The full variable domain, its missing parts supplied by reference TRBV29-1 and TRBJ1-2, is SAVISQKPSRDICQRGTSLTIQCQVDSQVTMMFWYRQQPGQSLTLIATANQGSEATYESGFVIDKFPISRPNLTFSTLTVSNMSPEDSSIYLCSVRGILNYGYTFGSGTRLTVV.

This clonotype has more than one count but fewer than ten. This sequence joins TRBV27 and TRBJ1-1, with D unresolved. Per the germline V gene, CDR1 is MNHEY and CDR2 is SMNVEV (reference sequence). Trimming pared 8 bases from V and 0 bases from J, leaving 10 bases between. The CDR3 runs to 13 residues. CDR3 residues: CASHLGVNTEAFF. Here the CDR3 DNA reads TGTGCCAGCCATTTGGGTGTGAACACTGAAGCTTTCTTT.

This clonotype turned up a few times. The rearrangement links TRBV24-1 to TRBJ2-3, with D perhaps assigned TRBD1 or TRBD2 (6 bases each). The CDR3 contains 11 residues. The germline CDR1 and CDR2 sequences are KGHDR and SFDVKD. Trimming took off 7 bases at V and 9 bases at J, with 10 bases between the two ends. CDR3 in amino acids: CATSRGRTQYF. As DNA, the CDR3 is TGTGCCACCAGCCGGGGGCGAACGCAGTATTTT.

This rearrangement joins TRBV12-3 or TRBV12-4 to TRBJ1-2; D may be TRBD1 (5 bases). The CDR3 loop spans 16 amino acids. Between the trimmed V and J ends, which lost 4 bases and 7 bases, there was a span of 22 bases. CDR3 DNA sequence: TGTGCCAGCAGTTCTCCCGGGGCAGCGCCCGGGGGTGGCTACACCTTC. Residues: CASSSPGAAPGGGYTF.

This clonotype has at least ten counts. The J gene is TRBJ2-7, the V gene TRBV5-1; D is unresolved. This CDR3 comprises 13 residues. Germline V gives CDR1 SGHRS, CDR2 YFSETQ. Trimming removed 4 bases from V and 0 bases from J, with 8 bases in between. CDR3 sequence reads: CASSLGISYEQYF. The CDR3 bases are TGCGCCAGCAGCCTAGGGATCTCCTACGAGCAGTACTTC.

This rearrangement joins TRBV7-9 to TRBJ2-7; weak D call: TRBD1 (5 bases). The V end lost 1 base, the J end lost 5 bases, and 9 bases lay between the germline ends. The CDR3 runs 13 residues. CDR1 SEHNR and CDR2 FQNEAQ come from the germline V gene (reference sequence). CDR3 sequence (DNA): TGTGCCAGCAGCTTAGTGGGCAGGGACGAGCAGTACTTC. Translated, it gives CASSLVGRDEQYF.

The rearrangement uses TRBV4-1 and TRBJ2-1; no firm D call. This CDR3 has 15 amino acids. Trimming removed 1 base from V and 9 bases from J, with 16 bases in between. The germline CDR1 and CDR2 sequences are MGHRA and YSYEKL. The CDR3 reads CASSQAYQISGEQFF. As DNA, the CDR3 is TGCGCCAGCAGCCAAGCCTACCAGATTTCGGGTGAGCAGTTCTTC.

CDR3 region: CASSLGLRGLTNEKLFF. CDR3 DNA: TGTGCCAGCAGTTTAGGGCTCAGGGGGTTAACTAATGAAAAACTGTTTTTT. The chain carries TRBV12-3 or TRBV12-4 and TRBJ1-4; 7 bases agree with TRBD1. This CDR3 has 17 residues. V lost 1 base and J lost 1; bases outside the gene matches: 6.

The genes are TRBV4-1 and TRBJ2-5; D is unresolved. The CDR3 has 23 amino acids. With 0 bases removed from V and 0 bases from J, the gap between germline ends came to 32 bases. Per the germline V gene, CDR1 is MGHRA and CDR2 is YSYEKL. In DNA, the CDR3 is TGCGCCAGCAGCCAAGAACCCTACCTACGAGTACGCGAAGCAGTGGTGTACCAAGAGACCCAGTACTTC. Translating it yields CASSQEPYLRVREAVVYQETQYF.